This entry lists 20 T cell receptor beta chains sequenced from one sample in a study of regulatory T cells in long-lasting Graves disease. The time point was: persistent/refractory GD, antithyroid drugs over 5 years with positive TRAb. Preparation of the TCR library used RNA extracted from PBMCs. The authors built TCR beta libraries using iRepertoire HTBI primers and Arm-PCR of CDR3 regions. TCRdb re-called the multiplex PCR reads through MiXCR, storing one row per CDR3 protein. The sample carries roughly 450,000 distinct CDR3 sequences, around 21% recorded once. This sample comprised peripheral blood mononuclear cells (PBMCs), obtained when the disease was refractory, from a patient treated with antithyroid drugs. These TCRs come from a female donor with Graves disease.

Regarding this clonotype: It is likely a read error, because the conserved phenylalanine at the end of the CDR3 is missing. This chain connects TRBV6-1 to TRBJ2-2; tentatively, D is TRBD2 (7 bases). The germline V and J ends were trimmed by 8 bases and 5 bases, with 12 bases remaining between them. This CDR3 is built from 13 residues. The germline V gene encodes CDR1 MNHNS and CDR2 SASEGT. Here the CDR3 reads CASLGGGTGELFL. DNA for the CDR3: TGTGCCAGCTTAGGGGGAGGGACCGGGGAGCTGTTTCTT.

At least ten counts were recorded for this clonotype. The chain couples TRBV6-1 to TRBJ2-2, with no clear D. The CDR3 is 14 amino acids. V was trimmed by 4 bases and J by 0 bases, leaving 6 bases between them. The germline CDR1 and CDR2 sequences are MNHNS and SASEGT. CDR3 amino acids: CASSGRPNTGELFF. Here the CDR3 DNA reads TGTGCCAGCAGTGGCAGGCCGAACACCGGGGAGCTGTTTTTT.

A note on this clonotype: At one end, the junction sequence differs from germline, possibly due to a read error. The chain couples TRBV12-3 or TRBV12-4 to TRBJ1-2, with TRBD1 as a possible D gene (5 bases). The CDR3 extends over 14 amino acids. This CDR3 reads CASSVAGFDYGHTF. The CDR3 DNA follows: TGTGCCAGCAGTGTAGCAGGGTTCGACTATGGCCACACCTTC.

This clonotype was seen only a few times. V gene TRBV6-2 or TRBV6-3 combines with J gene TRBJ1-5; 11 bases align to TRBD1. V dropped 2 bases and J dropped 4; count of bases not matched to a gene: 4. Germline V CDR1 and CDR2: MNHEY, SVGEGT. This CDR3 region has 16 residues. The DNA of the CDR3 is TGTGCCAGCAGTTACGGAGGGACAGGGGGGAATCAGCCCCAGCATTTT. This encodes CASSYGGTGGNQPQHF.

This clonotype was counted at least ten times. The CDR3 DNA reads as TGTGCCAGCAGCTTTGGGGGCACTGGTAACACTGAAGCTTTCTTT. This translates into CASSFGGTGNTEAFF. The chain joins TRBV7-2 to TRBJ1-1; possibly TRBD1 for D (6 bases). V shed 3 bases and J shed 2 bases, with 13 bases lying between them. The length of the CDR3 is 15 residues. From germline, CDR1 is SGHTA and CDR2 FQGNSA.

V is TRBV7-9 and J is TRBJ2-7; D tentatively fits TRBD1 or TRBD2 (5 bases each). Between the trimmed V and J ends, which lost 5 bases and 3 bases, there was a span of 20 bases. The length of the CDR3 is 16 residues. Germline loops: CDR1 SEHNR, CDR2 FQNEAQ (reference sequence). The CDR3 spells CASSLGPTTRGYEQYF. In DNA form, the CDR3 reads TGTGCCAGCAGCCTGGGACCGACAACAAGAGGCTACGAGCAGTACTTC.

This clonotype was counted ten times or more. V is TRBV5-5 and J is TRBJ2-7; D tentatively reads TRBD1 or TRBD2 (5 bases each). CDR1 and CDR2 from the germline V gene are SGHKS and YYEKEE (reference sequence). The CDR3 spans 16 residues. V was cut by 3 bases and J by 0 bases, with 16 bases left in between. For the CDR3, the DNA is TGTGCCAGCAGCTCATCCGGGACGGCAACCTCCTACGAGCAGTACTTC. Translated: CASSSSGTATSYEQYF.

This clonotype was seen many times. V and J are TRBV3-1 and TRBJ2-7; 7 bases are a match to TRBD1. The CDR3 extends over 16 amino acids. Germline lookup yields CDR1 LGHDT and CDR2 YNNKEL (reference sequence). Trimming cost V 1 base and J 1 base; bases outside gene matches: 7. The CDR3, as DNA: TGTGCCAGCAGCCAAGGCGCCGGGACAGCGTCCTACGAGCAGTACTTC. Its translation: CASSQGAGTASYEQYF.

At least ten counts were recorded for this clonotype. V gene TRBV29-1 combines with J gene TRBJ1-2; TRBD1 might be the D (6 bases). With 3 bases removed from V and 3 bases from J, the gap between germline ends came to 14 bases. The germline V gene has CDR1 SQVTM and CDR2 ANQGSEA. The CDR3 length is 14 residues. CDR3 residues: CSVDDRTNDYGYTF. The CDR3 bases are TGCAGCGTTGATGACAGGACAAATGACTATGGCTACACCTTC.

This clonotype came up many times. The genes are TRBV28 and TRBJ1-5; 7 nucleotides line up with TRBD1. The germline V gene has CDR1 MDHEN and CDR2 SYDVKM. Germline trimming cut 5 bases from V and 0 bases from J; bases unmatched to any gene: 1. The CDR3 is made up of 14 amino acids. The CDR3 DNA follows: TGTGCCAGCAGTACAGGGGATAGCAATCAGCCCCAGCATTTT. This translates into CASSTGDSNQPQHF.

J is TRBJ2-7 and V is TRBV28; the D gene is possibly TRBD2 (5 bases). The better agreement between TRBJ2-1 and the DNA end casts doubt on the J call. The germline CDR1 and CDR2 sequences are MDHEN and SYDVKM. The CDR3 is made up of 15 amino acids. In DNA form, the CDR3 reads TGTGCCAGCAGCCTACTAGGTTTTGATGGCAATGAGCAGTTCTTC. Residues: CASSLLGFDGNEQFF.

The rearrangement joins TRBV19 to TRBJ1-1; D gene uncertain. The germline V gene encodes CDR1 LNHDA and CDR2 SQIVND (reference sequence). The CDR3 totals 12 residues. V lost 8 bases, J lost 1 base, and 8 bases lay in between. The CDR3 region has the DNA TGTGCCAGTGCCAGACCGAACACTGAAGCTTTCTTT. It encodes CASARPNTEAFF.

This chain joins TRBV6-2 or TRBV6-3 and TRBJ1-2, with a possible D match to TRBD1 (6 bases). V lost 6 bases to trimming and J lost 5 bases, with 16 bases between them. CDR3 length: 14 amino acids. Germline V CDR1 and CDR2: MNHEY, SVGEGT. Here the CDR3 reads CASRTTGTKYGYTF. CDR3 nucleotides: TGTGCCAGCAGGACGACCGGGACAAAATATGGCTACACCTTC.

This clonotype occurred a few times. This chain joins TRBV7-9 and TRBJ2-7, with D hard to call. Germline V gene lookup returns CDR1 SEHNR and CDR2 FQNEAQ (reference sequence). This CDR3 has 12 residues. The ends were cut back, 3 bases at V and 6 bases at J, with 9 bases in the middle. CDR3 region: CASSFDLPEQYF. For the CDR3, the DNA is TGTGCCAGCAGCTTCGACTTACCCGAGCAGTACTTC.

This clonotype was picked up a small number of times. The chain links TRBV30 to TRBJ1-1; 10 bases line up with TRBD1. Losses at the gene ends were 2 bases for V and 1 base for J; bases not matched to a gene: 1. The CDR3 loop spans 14 amino acids. The germline V gene encodes CDR1 GTSNPN and CDR2 SVGIG (reference sequence). The DNA for the CDR3 is TGTGCCTGGAGTTGGACAGGGGGGAACACTGAAGCTTTCTTT. It is translated as CAWSWTGGNTEAFF.

This clonotype occurred many times. The chain employs TRBV3-1 and TRBJ2-7, with TRBD2 identical over 8 bases. There are 19 residues in the CDR3. V shed 4 bases, J shed 2 bases, and the junction held 19 bases outside the gene matches. Germline CDR1 and CDR2: LGHDT and YNNKEL (reference sequence). The CDR3 DNA reads as TGTGCCAGCAGCCGCATTACCGTCGGAGGGGCGGGAGGCCCCTACGAGCAGTACTTC. Encoded protein: CASSRITVGGAGGPYEQYF.

The table lists this clonotype with a few counts. V is TRBV25-1 and J is TRBJ2-5, with 14 bases fitting TRBD2. The CDR3 length is 17 residues. V shed 2 bases and J 5 bases; nucleotides not matched to a gene: 7. Per germline, CDR1 MGHDK and CDR2 SYGVNS. In nucleotides, the CDR3 is TGTGCCAGCAGTGAAACGGTGGGACTAGCGGGAGCCGAGACCCAGTACTTC. Translation: CASSETVGLAGAETQYF.

This clonotype has a count of ten or more. The chain links TRBV28 to TRBJ2-4; the D gene could be TRBD1 or TRBD2 (7 bases each). CDR1 and CDR2 from the germline V gene are MDHEN and SYDVKM. This CDR3 is 16 amino acids long. Trimming took 6 bases from V and 1 from J, leaving 16 bases between them. DNA for the CDR3: TGTGCCAGCAGCCTTGACCAGGGGGGGGCCAAAAACATTCAGTACTTC. Its translation: CASSLDQGGAKNIQYF.

The CDR3 region has the DNA TGTGCCAGCAGAAGAGCAGGATACGAGCAGTTCTTC. Amino acid sequence: CASRRAGYEQFF. V usage is TRBV2 and J usage is TRBJ2-1; no clear D gene. This CDR3 is built from 12 residues. Germline assignment: CDR1 SNHLY and CDR2 FYNNEI. V was shortened by 6 bases and J by 10 bases, with 13 bases between the two germline ends.

The chain uses TRBV10-2 and TRBJ2-7; D is possibly TRBD2 (6 bases). The CDR3 loop spans 15 amino acids. Germline V lookup: CDR1 WSHSY, CDR2 SAAADI. Trimming cost V 0 bases and J 4 bases, with 13 bases left between them. The CDR3 spells CASSESLAKTYEQYF. The CDR3 bases are TGCGCCAGCAGTGAGTCTCTAGCGAAAACGTACGAGCAGTACTTC.